A selection of T cell receptor beta chains follows, all from one sample in a study of shared clonotypes between healthy human individuals. The protocol was immunoSEQ multiplex PCR, while the TCRdb copy is restricted to in-frame clones and leaves out a portion. The sample consists of about 99,000 clones, roughly 50% of them appearing once. What was sequenced was PBMCs. The receptors originated from a middle-aged woman in good health. Some clones in this sample may be carry-over from other donors' samples. CDR3s include the opening cysteine and the closing phenylalanine or tryptophan. A D gene is named only where the DNA matches it firmly. The size of a clone is reported for some rows only, either as once, few or many, or as a class for expanded clones.

V gene	D gene	clone size	J gene	CDR3 protein
TRBV5-1	TRBD1	many	TRBJ2-5	CASSPRPGTGGLETQYF
TRBV2	TRBD1	few	TRBJ1-5	CASSATGEDQPQHF
TRBV18	TRBD1	-	TRBJ1-2	CASSLGTGDGYTF
TRBV5-1	-	-	TRBJ2-1	CASSFGRVGNNEQFF
TRBV30	-	many	TRBJ1-6	CAWERDESPLHF
TRBV7-9	-	-	TRBJ2-7	CASSLDSSSYEQYF
TRBV11-2	-	-	TRBJ2-7	CASSLDVRRRRYF
TRBV7-3	-	-	TRBJ2-3	CASSPLGPSTDTQYF
TRBV1	-	few	TRBJ2-3	CTNLNRAGPDTQYF
TRBV5-1	-	-	TRBJ1-1	CASSLRPGEGRGTEAFF
TRBV14	-	many	TRBJ1-1	CASSQGLVIGTEAFF
TRBV6-6	TRBD1	-	TRBJ1-5	CASTKNRGQPQHF
TRBV7-2	-	-	TRBJ2-7	CASRPPSGSYEQYF
TRBV9	-	-	TRBJ1-1	CASSPHAIAGSTEAFF
TRBV28	-	-	TRBJ1-5	CASSRGHHSNQPQHF
TRBV29-1	TRBD1	few	TRBJ2-7	CSVFVSGQGSYEQYF
TRBV30	TRBD1	-	TRBJ2-7	CAWSKGASYEQYF